Listed below are T cell receptor beta chains from one sample, sequenced in a study of TIL therapy for anti-PD-1-resistant metastatic lung cancer. Method: immunoSEQ multiplex PCR; TCRdb's copy keeps in-frame clones and lacks some. This table has about 50,000 clones, 65% to 90% appearing once. The specimen comprised blood, sampled at baseline. These receptors all stem from a person aged 25-85 years with non-small cell lung cancer. Each CDR3 is given without its conserved first and last residue. Fields, in order: V gene, clone size, J gene, CDR3 protein. Clone size appears in some rows only: once, few, many, or a class for an expanded clone.

v_call: TRBV28; clone_size: .; j_call: TRBJ1-2; cdr3_aa: ASSPVQGYGYT
v_call: TRBV23-1; clone_size: .; j_call: TRBJ1-6; cdr3_aa: ASSQSTANASSYNSPLH
v_call: TRBV9; clone_size: .; j_call: TRBJ2-7; cdr3_aa: ASSVGAVPSYEQY
v_call: TRBV30; clone_size: .; j_call: TRBJ2-7; cdr3_aa: AWSHRGGLASREQY
v_call: TRBV11-3; clone_size: few; j_call: TRBJ2-7; cdr3_aa: ASGDRGAEQY
v_call: TRBV30; clone_size: .; j_call: TRBJ1-5; cdr3_aa: AWGIGSNQPQH
v_call: TRBV25-1; clone_size: few; j_call: TRBJ1-5; cdr3_aa: ASSDRDNQPQH
v_call: TRBV7-2; clone_size: .; j_call: TRBJ1-2; cdr3_aa: ASSLPGVGYT
v_call: TRBV20-1; clone_size: .; j_call: TRBJ1-6; cdr3_aa: SASTRTENSPLH
v_call: TRBV30; clone_size: .; j_call: TRBJ2-5; cdr3_aa: AWSAGTGQETQY
v_call: TRBV5-4; clone_size: .; j_call: TRBJ2-2; cdr3_aa: ASSLMFRTGELF
v_call: TRBV5-8; clone_size: .; j_call: TRBJ2-5; cdr3_aa: ASSFLGAGETQY
v_call: TRBV6-2/TRBV6-3; clone_size: .; j_call: TRBJ1-5; cdr3_aa: ASSLGLDNQPQH
v_call: TRBV7-9; clone_size: .; j_call: TRBJ2-1; cdr3_aa: ASTWTSSYNEQF
v_call: TRBV5-1; clone_size: .; j_call: TRBJ1-1; cdr3_aa: ASSLWDTNTEAF
v_call: TRBV27; clone_size: .; j_call: TRBJ2-1; cdr3_aa: ASSFSRGDEQF
v_call: TRBV6-2/TRBV6-3; clone_size: .; j_call: TRBJ1-4; cdr3_aa: ASSNRDTSHEKLF
v_call: TRBV14; clone_size: .; j_call: TRBJ2-2; cdr3_aa: ASSQGRKGWYSGELF
v_call: TRBV7-9; clone_size: .; j_call: TRBJ2-1; cdr3_aa: ASSFGAGHPSNNEQF
v_call: TRBV19; clone_size: few; j_call: TRBJ1-5; cdr3_aa: ASSIIWTGTGQPQH
v_call: TRBV5-1; clone_size: .; j_call: TRBJ2-1; cdr3_aa: ASSFGGSDEQF
v_call: TRBV9; clone_size: once; j_call: TRBJ1-6; cdr3_aa: ASSETLLHGASINSPLH
v_call: TRBV5-5; clone_size: .; j_call: TRBJ2-1; cdr3_aa: ASSFGEQF
v_call: TRBV28; clone_size: .; j_call: TRBJ2-1; cdr3_aa: ASSLFGTSGKYEQF
v_call: TRBV7-3; clone_size: .; j_call: TRBJ1-5; cdr3_aa: ASSCPTSRKPQH
v_call: TRBV6-5; clone_size: .; j_call: TRBJ1-1; cdr3_aa: ASSYGPYGQEAF
v_call: TRBV11-3; clone_size: .; j_call: TRBJ2-5; cdr3_aa: ASSKTAQETQY
v_call: TRBV12-3/TRBV12-4; clone_size: few; j_call: TRBJ1-1; cdr3_aa: ASLPGTEAF